These 9 T cell receptor beta chains share one sample of origin, sequenced in a study of cytomegalovirus exposure and HLA in healthy donors. Vbeta (60) and Jbeta (13) primers were used in the PCR. Produced via immunoSEQ multiplex PCR; TCRdb's table is partial and in-frame only. The sample holds approximately 90,000 clones; 76% are singletons and the top ten take around 1.5%. The sample consisted of PBMCs. The source is a male donor in good health and CMV-seronegative.

The chain recombines TRBV5-6 with TRBJ2-3, with 9 bases lining up with TRBD2. The CDR3 is made up of 19 amino acids. Germline V gene data show CDR1 as SGHDT and CDR2 as YYEEEE. V dropped 4 bases and J dropped 1; count of bases not matched to a gene: 16. DNA for the CDR3: TGTGCCAGCAGCCGACAGGGCGTTATTACTAGCGGGCGCACAGATACGCAGTATTTT. It specifies CASSRQGVITSGRTDTQYF.

The CDR3 here is CASSYDRANIYEQYF. The CDR3 nucleotides are TGTGCCAGCAGTTACGACAGGGCAAATATCTACGAGCAGTACTTC. The V and J genes are TRBV6-5 and TRBJ2-7, with 7 bases aligning to TRBD1. CDR1 and CDR2 from the germline V gene are MNHEY and SVGAGI. J gave up 3 bases and V 2 bases, and 7 bases lay outside the gene matches. This CDR3 spans 15 amino acids.

J is TRBJ1-2 and V is TRBV9; 8 bases fit TRBD1. Germline assignment: CDR1 SGDLS and CDR2 YYNGEE. This CDR3 is built from 17 residues. The V and J ends lost 0 bases and 8 bases, in that order; junction bases with no gene match: 15. CDR3 nucleotides: TGTGCCAGCAGCGTAGTATGGACAGGGTTGGGAACTGGAGGCTACACCTTC. It specifies CASSVVWTGLGTGGYTF.

The chain recombines TRBV6-1 with TRBJ1-1; tentatively, D is TRBD1 (5 bases). Between the trimmed V and J ends, which lost 8 bases and 3 bases, there was a span of 13 bases. The CDR3 loop spans 13 amino acids. CDR1 is MNHNS and CDR2 is SASEGT in the germline V gene. CDR3 protein: CASWDGAHTEAFF. DNA for the CDR3: TGTGCCAGCTGGGATGGGGCCCACACTGAAGCTTTCTTT.

The chain is built from TRBV28 and TRBJ2-7; 7 bases fit TRBD1. V shed 6 bases, J shed 3 bases, and the junction held 8 bases outside the gene matches. The CDR3 has 14 residues. Looked up from germline, CDR1 is MDHEN and CDR2 is SYDVKM. CDR3 nucleotide sequence: TGTGCCAGCAGACCCGGACAGGCCTTCTACGAGCAGTACTTC. This encodes CASRPGQAFYEQYF.

The sample holds one count of this clone. The V and J genes are TRBV6-6 and TRBJ2-5, with 8 bases identical to TRBD2. The CDR3 loop spans 11 amino acids. With V trimmed by 5 bases and J by 12 bases, 5 bases remained unmatched. CDR1 is MNHNY and CDR2 is SVGAGI in the germline V gene (reference sequence). The CDR3 loop reads CASSIAGFKYF. The CDR3 region has the DNA TGTGCCAGCAGTATAGCGGGATTCAAGTACTTC.

The chain is built from TRBV7-2 and TRBJ2-7; TRBD2 might be the D (5 bases). V dropped 1 base and J dropped 2 bases, with 12 bases sitting between them. There are 15 residues in the CDR3. Germline V gives CDR1 SGHTA, CDR2 FQGNSA. Here the CDR3 DNA reads TGTGCCAGCAGCTTAGACGGAGGCCCAACCTACGAGCAGTACTTC. Its protein is CASSLDGGPTYEQYF.

In this sample, this clone turned up a few times. Compared with germline, one end of the junction differs, possibly owing to a read error. The chain carries TRBV19 and TRBJ1-2; D possibly corresponds to TRBD1 (5 bases). CDR1 is LNHDA and CDR2 is SQIVND in the germline V gene (reference sequence). The CDR3 length is 17 residues. Written as DNA, the CDR3 is TGTGCCAGTAGTCTAGATCGACAGCCACAAGAACGGTATGGCTACACCTTC. Translation gives CASSLDRQPQERYGYTF.

This chain connects TRBV28 to TRBJ1-2; D call uncertain. The CDR3 is 13 amino acids. CDR1 is MDHEN, CDR2 SYDVKM, per germline. The V gene lost 6 bases and the J gene lost 7 bases, with 15 bases spanning the gap. The CDR3 spells CASRVPGITGYTF. The CDR3 region has the DNA TGTGCCAGCAGGGTCCCGGGGATCACTGGCTACACCTTC.